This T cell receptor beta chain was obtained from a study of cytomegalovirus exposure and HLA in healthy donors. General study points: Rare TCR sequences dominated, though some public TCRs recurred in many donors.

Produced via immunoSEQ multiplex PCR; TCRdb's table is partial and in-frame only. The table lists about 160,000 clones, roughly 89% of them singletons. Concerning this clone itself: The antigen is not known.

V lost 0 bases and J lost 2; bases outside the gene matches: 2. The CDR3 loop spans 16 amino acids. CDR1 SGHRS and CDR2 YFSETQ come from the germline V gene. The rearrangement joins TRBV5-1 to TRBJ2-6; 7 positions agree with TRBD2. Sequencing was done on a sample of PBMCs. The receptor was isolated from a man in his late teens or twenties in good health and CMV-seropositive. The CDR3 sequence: CASSLELAAGANVLTF. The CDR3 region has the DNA TGCGCCAGCAGCTTGGAGCTAGCGGCTGGGGCCAACGTCCTGACTTTC.